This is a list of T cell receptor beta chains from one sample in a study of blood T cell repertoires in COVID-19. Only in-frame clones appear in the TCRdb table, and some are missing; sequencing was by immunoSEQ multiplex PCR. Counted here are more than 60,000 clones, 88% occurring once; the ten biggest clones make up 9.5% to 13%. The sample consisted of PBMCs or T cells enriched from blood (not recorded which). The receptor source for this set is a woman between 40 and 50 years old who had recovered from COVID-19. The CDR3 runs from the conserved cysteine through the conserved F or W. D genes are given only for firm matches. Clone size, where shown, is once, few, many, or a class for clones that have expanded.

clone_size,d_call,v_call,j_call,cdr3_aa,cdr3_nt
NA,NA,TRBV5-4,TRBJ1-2,CASSLGTGEDTF,TGTGCCAGCAGCTTGGGGACGGGGGAGGACACCTTC
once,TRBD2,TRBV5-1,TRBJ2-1,CASSLALLSAGGPPNEQFF,TGCGCCAGCAGCTTGGCGCTCCTTTCAGCGGGGGGGCCCCCCAATGAGCAGTTCTTC
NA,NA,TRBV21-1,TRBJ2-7,CASSKSGPFDYEQYF,TGTGCCAGCAGCAAATCAGGCCCCTTTGACTACGAGCAGTACTTC
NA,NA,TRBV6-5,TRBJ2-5,CASSMSHRETQYF,TGTGCCAGCAGTATGTCTCACAGGGAGACCCAGTACTTC
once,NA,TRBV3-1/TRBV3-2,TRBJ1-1,CASSQEKHEARAFF,TGTGCCAGCAGCCAAGAGAAACACGAGGCGAGAGCTTTCTTT
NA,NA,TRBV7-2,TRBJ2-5,CASSLGTFQETQYF,TGTGCCAGCAGCCTAGGGACATTCCAAGAGACCCAGTACTTC
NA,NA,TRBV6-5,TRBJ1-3,CASSPQGTSGNTIYF,TGTGCCAGCAGTCCCCAGGGGACCTCTGGAAACACCATATATTTT
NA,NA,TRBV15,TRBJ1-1,CATSRGLGFEAFF,TGTGCCACCAGCAGAGGTTTGGGCTTCGAAGCTTTCTTT
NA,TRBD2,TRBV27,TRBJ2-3,CASSAGGNTDTQYF,TGTGCCAGCAGTGCGGGGGGGAACACAGATACGCAGTATTTT
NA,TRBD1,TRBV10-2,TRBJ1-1,CASGTGQGITEAFF,TGCGCCAGCGGGACCGGACAGGGGATCACTGAAGCTTTCTTT
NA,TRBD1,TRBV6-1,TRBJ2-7,CASSEPGQGYYEQYF,TGTGCCAGCAGTGAACCGGGACAGGGATACTACGAGCAGTACTTC
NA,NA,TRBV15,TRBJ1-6,CATSPQDSPLHF,TGTGCCACCAGCCCCCAGGATTCACCCCTCCACTTT
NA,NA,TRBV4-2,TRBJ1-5,CASSWDIDQPQHF,TGTGCCAGCAGTTGGGACATAGATCAGCCCCAGCATTTT
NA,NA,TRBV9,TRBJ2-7,CASSTRLVGEQYF,TGTGCCAGCAGCACCCGACTAGTGGGCGAGCAGTACTTC
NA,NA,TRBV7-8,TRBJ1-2,CASSLATETRYGYTF,TGTGCCAGCAGCTTAGCGACAGAAACACGCTATGGCTACACCTTC
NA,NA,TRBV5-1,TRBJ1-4,CASSSNLNSGWRTNEKLFF,TGCGCCAGCAGCTCCAACCTAAACAGCGGGTGGAGAACTAATGAAAAACTGTTTTTT
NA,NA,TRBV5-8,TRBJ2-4,CASSLMGAAKNIQYF,TGTGCCAGCAGCTTGATGGGGGCGGCCAAAAACATTCAGTACTTC
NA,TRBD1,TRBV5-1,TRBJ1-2,CASSWTGAVRGGYTF,TGCGCCAGCAGCTGGACAGGGGCGGTGAGGGGTGGCTACACCTTC